The source of this TCR beta chain is a study of post-analysis software for immune sequencing data. The TCR beta cDNA libraries carried unique molecular identifiers. TCRdb redid the calling of the PCR reads with MiXCR, one entry per CDR3 protein. The sample records 350,000 to 500,000 distinct CDR3 sequences, 30% to 40% being singletons. The CDR3 covers 15 residues. The germline V gene encodes CDR1 ENHRY and CDR2 SYGVKD. V gave up 3 bases and J gave up 2 bases, with 13 bases separating them. Study outcomes and limitations: By F measure, strong co-clustering occurred among samples prepared in the same batch. Patients carried a handful of TRBV segments more frequently than controls did, and TRBV5-6, TRBV5-1 and TRBV20-1 were among them.

For this clonotype: Antigen: not known.

The TCR was taken from a girl aged 2-15 years with multiple sclerosis. The sample comprised blood. This rearrangement joins TRBV10-3 to TRBJ1-1; D gene unclear. DNA for the CDR3: TGTGCCATCAGTGACAGACAAGCCAGAAACACTGAAGCTTTCTTT. Encoded protein: CAISDRQARNTEAFF.